Below, 8 T cell receptor beta chains from the same sample are listed, as sequenced in a study of cytomegalovirus exposure and HLA in healthy donors (TCRdb year 2017). The library was built by means of the immunoSEQ multiplex PCR assay. For the multiplex PCR, a mixture combining 60 forward primers for TCR Vbeta segments and 13 reverse primers for TCR Jbeta segments was used. TCRdb retrieved this table from immuneACCESS and kept in-frame rearrangements only. Not all clones are present; in checked studies, unresolved V genes account for under half, and no reason is known for the remainder. The sample table lists 150,000 to 200,000 clones, around 80% of them with a count of one. The top ten hold roughly 1.4% of the sample. The sequenced sample consisted of PBMCs. The receptors were sampled from a girl aged 5 to 17 in good health and CMV-seropositive.

V and J are TRBV27 and TRBJ1-1; D is perhaps TRBD1 (5 bases). The CDR3 runs 16 residues. The V gene's germline CDR1 is MNHEY and CDR2 SMNVEV (reference sequence). Trimming left V 2 bases short and J 8 bases short, with 21 bases between. CDR3 sequence: CASSLRATDSKGEAFF. The CDR3 bases are TGTGCCAGCAGTTTACGAGCGACAGACTCTAAAGGGGAAGCTTTCTTT.

The chain joins TRBV11-2 to TRBJ1-1; D may be TRBD1 (6 bases). Trimming took 0 bases from V and 3 from J, leaving 14 bases between them. This CDR3 contains 16 residues. Germline V CDR1 and CDR2: SGHAT, FQNNGV. Here the CDR3 DNA reads TGTGCCAGCAGCTTAGATCTTGGACAGAGTTACACTGAAGCTTTCTTT. Translating it yields CASSLDLGQSYTEAFF.

V and J are TRBV29-1 and TRBJ2-7, with TRBD2 matching 10 bases. J lost 7 bases, V lost 1 base, and 10 bases had no gene match. The germline CDR1 and CDR2 sequences are SQVTM and ANQGSEA. The CDR3 extends over 15 amino acids. In nucleotides, the CDR3 is TGCAGCGTTGAAGGGGAAGCGGGAGGGCCTCGGGAGCAGTACTTC. Its protein is CSVEGEAGGPREQYF.

The CDR3 DNA sequence: TGTGCCTGGAGTGAAAATACAGGGGCTAATGAAAAACTGTTTTTT. It yields the protein CAWSENTGANEKLFF. V and J are TRBV30 and TRBJ1-4; TRBD1 agrees at 7 bases. This CDR3 spans 15 amino acids. CDR1 is GTSNPN, CDR2 SVGIG, per germline (reference sequence). V gave up 1 base and J gave up 3 bases; unmatched junction bases: 5.

The chain carries TRBV6-6 and TRBJ2-1; 10 bases are a match to TRBD2. CDR1 is MNHNY, CDR2 SVGAGI, per germline (reference sequence). The CDR3 has 15 residues. V was clipped by 0 bases and J by 8 bases; unmatched bases: 4. CDR3 sequence reads: CASSYSASGSYEQFF. The CDR3 DNA is TGTGCCAGCAGTTACTCGGCTAGCGGGAGCTATGAGCAGTTCTTC.

The chain employs TRBV5-6 and TRBJ2-3, with 12 bases identical to TRBD2. In germline, CDR1 is SGHDT, CDR2 YYEEEE. Losses at the gene ends were 4 bases for V and 4 bases for J; bases not matched to a gene: 7. This CDR3 is built from 16 residues. The CDR3 here is CASSLIGLAGPDTQYF. Here the CDR3 DNA reads TGTGCCAGCAGCCTAATAGGACTAGCGGGACCAGATACGCAGTATTTT.

About this clone itself: A read error may account for a junction end that differs from germline. The sample has other DNA sequences that encode this CDR3 too. The rearrangement uses TRBV6-1 and TRBJ1-4, with 9 bases fitting TRBD1. The length of the CDR3 is 15 residues. CDR1 and CDR2 from the germline V gene are MNHNS and SASEGT. The CDR3 nucleotides are TGTGCTAGCAGTGGACAGACAGGGGGGAATGAAAAACTGTTTTTT. It codes for CASSGQTGGNEKLFF.

This chain connects TRBV29-1 to TRBJ2-5, with TRBD1 identical over 8 bases. The CDR3 totals 14 residues. The germline CDR1 and CDR2 sequences are SQVTM and ANQGSEA. V shed 3 bases and J 2 bases; nucleotides not matched to a gene: 5. This CDR3 is CSVDPGQGQETQYF. Written as DNA, the CDR3 is TGCAGCGTTGACCCCGGACAGGGTCAAGAGACCCAGTACTTC. The full variable domain, with the rest looked up from reference TRBV29-1 and TRBJ2-5, is SAVISQKPSRDICQRGTSLTIQCQVDSQVTMMFWYRQQPGQSLTLIATANQGSEATYESGFVIDKFPISRPNLTFSTLTVSNMSPEDSSIYLCSVDPGQGQETQYFGPGTRLLVL.